The present T cell receptor (beta chain) was sequenced within a study of blood T cell repertoires in COVID-19. For the study at large: Samples of COVID-19 (acute and convalescent) were obtained from the United States, Italy and Spain.

CDR1 is SGHRS, CDR2 YFSETQ, per germline. V was pared by 3 bases and J by 8 bases, with 8 bases of the junction left unmatched. This CDR3 is built from 14 residues. Produced via immunoSEQ multiplex PCR; TCRdb's table is partial and in-frame only. The sample includes fewer than 300,000 clones, around nine tenths of them seen just once. The chain couples TRBV5-1 to TRBJ1-2; 9 nucleotides agree with TRBD1. This receptor was identified in a middle-aged man who had recovered from COVID-19. The sample consisted of PBMCs or T cells enriched from blood (not recorded which). The CDR3 protein is CASSSLQGAEGYTF. CDR3 bases: TGCGCCAGCAGCTCCCTACAGGGGGCGGAGGGCTACACCTTC.